These 32 T cell receptor beta chains were sequenced from one sample in a study of blood T cell repertoires in COVID-19. Data came from immunoSEQ multiplex PCR; TCRdb stores just in-frame clones and leaves some out. Of under 200,000 clones listed, about 85% are singletons. The specimen sequenced was peripheral blood. These receptor sequences come from a woman of 80 years or more with acute or convalescent COVID-19.

This clone was counted between two and nine times. The CDR3 DNA reads as TGTGCCAGCTCACCCCGAGCGGGGGGTAGCGGGGGTACGAACACCGGGGAGCTGTTTTTT. This sequence encodes CASSPRAGGSGGTNTGELFF. V gene TRBV18 combines with J gene TRBJ2-2; 9 bases align to TRBD2. The ends lost 3 bases at V and 0 bases at J; junction bases unmatched: 14. Germline V gives CDR1 KGHSH, CDR2 LQKENI. The length of the CDR3 is 20 residues.

The rearrangement joins TRBV5-1 to TRBJ2-5; TRBD1 matches at 9 bases. V was clipped by 2 bases and J by 4 bases; unmatched bases: 12. The CDR3 is made up of 17 amino acids. The V gene's germline CDR1 is SGHRS and CDR2 YFSETQ. In DNA, the CDR3 is TGCGCCAGCAGCTTAGGTTCCGGGACAGGGCTCACAGAGACCCAGTACTTC. Amino acid sequence: CASSLGSGTGLTETQYF.

The chain carries TRBV29-1 and TRBJ2-1, with 8 nucleotides matching TRBD2. J lost 6 bases, V lost 4 bases, and 5 bases had no gene match. The length of the CDR3 is 13 residues. CDR1 and CDR2 from the germline V gene are SQVTM and ANQGSEA. The CDR3 here is CSVGIAGLNEQFF. The CDR3 DNA sequence: TGCAGCGTTGGTATAGCGGGACTCAATGAGCAGTTCTTC.

The count of this clone is one. The chain couples TRBV2 to TRBJ2-6; D is perhaps TRBD1 (5 bases). Deletions cut 4 bases from V and 2 bases from J, with 9 bases between. The CDR3 is made up of 15 amino acids. CDR1 and CDR2 from the germline V gene are SNHLY and FYNNEI. The DNA of the CDR3 is TGTGCCAGCAGTGCCGGACACCCTGGGGCCAACGTCCTGACTTTC. This codes for CASSAGHPGANVLTF.

The chain is built from TRBV3-1 (or the pseudogene TRBV3-2) and TRBJ1-1; maybe TRBD1 (5 bases). In germline, CDR1 is LGHDT, CDR2 YNNKEL (reference sequence). CDR3 length: 14 residues. Deletions cut 3 bases from V and 1 base from J, with 9 bases between. The CDR3 nucleotides are TGTGCCAGCAGCCAGCGCGACAGGAACACTGAAGCTTTCTTT. This gives the protein CASSQRDRNTEAFF.

The chain employs TRBV18 and TRBJ1-5, with 9 nucleotides matching TRBD1. With V trimmed by 6 bases and J by 6 bases, 6 bases remained unmatched. The CDR3 has 14 amino acids. CDR1 is KGHSH and CDR2 is LQKENI in the germline V gene. The CDR3 here is CASSPGTGFQPQHF. As DNA, the CDR3 is TGTGCCAGCTCCCCCGGGACAGGGTTTCAGCCCCAGCATTTT.

V is TRBV3-1 (or the pseudogene TRBV3-2) and J is TRBJ1-2; D not certain. V was pared by 2 bases and J by 7 bases, with 11 bases between. The CDR3 contains 13 residues. CDR1 and CDR2 from the germline V gene are LGHDT and YNNKEL (reference sequence). CDR3 in DNA: TGTGCCAGCAGCCAATTTCCCACCGGTGGCTACACCTTC. Amino acid sequence: CASSQFPTGGYTF.

The CDR3 spells CASSLANYNEQFF. CDR3 DNA sequence: TGTGCCAGCAGCTTAGCCAACTACAATGAGCAGTTCTTC. V usage is TRBV7-2 and J usage is TRBJ2-1; D remains ambiguous. The CDR3 has 13 amino acids. The germline CDR1 and CDR2 sequences are SGHTA and FQGNSA. V lost 0 bases to trimming and J lost 3 bases, with 3 bases between them. Variable domain in full (rest from reference TRBV7-2 and TRBJ2-1): GAGVSQSPSNKVTEKGKDVELRCDPISGHTALYWYRQSLGQGLEFLIYFQGNSAPDKSGLPSDRFSAERTGGSVSTLTIQRTQQEDSAVYLCASSLANYNEQFFGPGTRLTVL.

The gene calls are TRBV7-9 and TRBJ2-4, with D possibly matching TRBD2 (6 bases). The V end lost 4 bases, the J end lost 2 bases, and 12 bases lay between the germline ends. The CDR3 is 15 amino acids. The germline V gene has CDR1 SEHNR and CDR2 FQNEAQ (reference sequence). The CDR3 coding sequence is TGTGCCAGCAGCTCCCCGGGGGAACCCAAAAACATTCAGTACTTC. Protein product: CASSSPGEPKNIQYF.

This clone has only one observation. The chain carries TRBV12-3 or TRBV12-4 and TRBJ1-2; perhaps TRBD1 as D (6 bases). V lost 6 bases, J lost 8 bases, and 16 bases lay in between. The CDR3 totals 13 residues. CDR3 DNA sequence: TGTGCCAGCAGCTCCTCCGCGGGGGCCGGCTACACCTTC. Protein sequence: CASSSSAGAGYTF.

This chain links TRBV6-5 with TRBJ2-3, with 8 bases that match TRBD1. The germline CDR1 and CDR2 sequences are MNHEY and SVGAGI. The CDR3 is 15 amino acids. V lost 4 bases to trimming and J lost 3 bases; unmatched junction nucleotides: 6. CDR3 in amino acids: CASSSGQVTTDTQYF. CDR3 in DNA: TGTGCCAGCAGTTCGGGACAGGTAACGACAGATACGCAGTATTTT.

The gene calls are TRBV9 and TRBJ2-7, with 7 bases aligning to TRBD1. The length of the CDR3 is 13 residues. V was pared by 4 bases and J by 1 base, with 2 bases of the junction left unmatched. Germline V gene sequence: CDR1 SGDLS, CDR2 YYNGEE. CDR3 region: CASSPGQSYEQYF. DNA of the CDR3: TGTGCCAGCAGCCCGGGACAGTCCTACGAGCAGTACTTC.

V is TRBV24-1 and J is TRBJ2-3, with 15 bases matching TRBD2. This CDR3 is built from 18 residues. The V segment lost 2 bases and the J segment 2 bases; nucleotides outside the gene matches: 4. CDR1 KGHDR and CDR2 SFDVKD come from the germline V gene. CDR3 coding DNA: TGTGCCACCAGTGATTCAGGACTAGCGGGGGGGCCCACAGATACGCAGTATTTT. It translates to CATSDSGLAGGPTDTQYF.

V usage is TRBV20-1 and J usage is TRBJ1-1; D is undetermined. The ends were cut back, 3 bases at V and 2 bases at J, with 10 bases in the middle. Germline V gene sequence: CDR1 DFQATT, CDR2 SNEGSKA (reference sequence). The CDR3 totals 13 residues. Written as DNA, the CDR3 is TGCAGTGCTAGTTTCCGACACAACACTGAAGCTTTCTTT. Residues: CSASFRHNTEAFF.

The chain joins TRBV15 to TRBJ1-2, with D hard to call. CDR1 is LNHNV, CDR2 YYDKDF, per germline (reference sequence). The CDR3 consists of 13 residues. Trimming left V 0 bases short and J 4 bases short, with 6 bases between. CDR3 bases: TGTGCCACCAGCAGAGATCTTTCCTATGGCTACACCTTC. This codes for CATSRDLSYGYTF.

The chain combines TRBV6-2 or TRBV6-3 with TRBJ1-2, with D perhaps TRBD1 (6 bases). The CDR3 sequence is 15 residues long. Per germline, CDR1 MNHEY and CDR2 SVGEGT. Trimming took 6 bases from V and 4 from J, leaving 18 bases between them. CDR3 loop: CASSPSPTGSYGYTF. The CDR3 DNA sequence: TGTGCCAGCAGCCCCTCCCCAACAGGGAGCTATGGCTACACCTTC.

The rearrangement uses TRBV7-9 and TRBJ1-1; D perhaps matches TRBD1 (5 bases). This CDR3 comprises 11 residues. V dropped 5 bases and J dropped 10 bases, with 11 bases sitting between them. The germline CDR1 and CDR2 sequences are SEHNR and FQNEAQ (reference sequence). CDR3 sequence reads: CASSPGQGAFF. The CDR3 DNA reads as TGTGCCAGCAGCCCTGGACAAGGAGCTTTCTTT.

This chain links TRBV5-1 with TRBJ2-3; the match to TRBD1 covers 9 bases. Germline CDR1 is SGHRS and CDR2 is YFSETQ. The CDR3 loop spans 15 amino acids. V trimming: 4 bases; J trimming: 0 bases; junction bases outside the gene matches: 3. CDR3 in amino acids: CASSLQGASTDTQYF. The DNA of the CDR3 is TGCGCCAGCAGCCTACAGGGGGCCAGCACAGATACGCAGTATTTT.

CDR3: CASSYRRGRGNTEAFF. The CDR3 DNA reads as TGTGCCAGCAGTTACCGTAGGGGGCGCGGAAACACTGAAGCTTTCTTT. The rearrangement joins TRBV6-6 to TRBJ1-1, with 7 bases aligning to TRBD1. Germline lookup yields CDR1 MNHNY and CDR2 SVGAGI (reference sequence). V shed 2 bases, J shed 2 bases, and the junction held 8 bases outside the gene matches. The CDR3 is 16 residues long.

The rearrangement uses TRBV18 and TRBJ2-7; 11 nucleotides match TRBD1. There are 16 residues in the CDR3. J was trimmed by 0 bases and V by 1 base; bases with no gene match: 2. The germline V gene has CDR1 KGHSH and CDR2 LQKENI. Written as DNA, the CDR3 is TGTGCCAGCTCACCACGCGGGACAGGGGGCTCCTACGAGCAGTACTTC. It specifies CASSPRGTGGSYEQYF.

A single count supports this clone. The chain uses TRBV6-5 and TRBJ1-6; D gene uncertain. Germline CDR1 MNHEY, CDR2 SVGAGI. This CDR3 region has 15 residues. V was clipped by 6 bases and J by 10 bases, with 19 bases between them. The CDR3 nucleotides read TGTGCCAGCAGACCTCCCGCTGGGCCAACCTCACCCCTCCACTTT. It yields the protein CASRPPAGPTSPLHF.

This clone was counted a single time. The rearrangement links TRBV5-1 to TRBJ2-7; no clear D gene. The ends were cut back, 3 bases at V and 6 bases at J, with 10 bases in the middle. The germline gives CDR1 SGHRS, CDR2 YFSETQ. The CDR3 contains 12 residues. CDR3 loop: CASSYPTSEQYF. The CDR3 nucleotides are TGCGCCAGCAGCTACCCAACCAGCGAGCAGTACTTC.

The genes are TRBV5-6 and TRBJ2-7; a weak D match, TRBD2 (5 bases). Germline V gene lookup returns CDR1 SGHDT and CDR2 YYEEEE. The CDR3 is made up of 16 amino acids. With 2 bases removed from V and 3 bases from J, the gap between germline ends came to 18 bases. The DNA for the CDR3 is TGTGCCAGCAGCTTCAGTCAGCGGAGTACTAACTACGAGCAGTACTTC. Translation gives CASSFSQRSTNYEQYF.

The chain carries TRBV7-2 and TRBJ2-3; a weak D match, TRBD2 (7 bases). The CDR3 sequence is 16 residues long. CDR1 and CDR2 from the germline V gene are SGHTA and FQGNSA. V was shortened by 4 bases and J by 2 bases, with 16 bases between the two germline ends. The CDR3 nucleotides read TGTGCCAGCAGCTCCCGGGGGGCATCCTTCACAGATACGCAGTATTTT. Its translation is CASSSRGASFTDTQYF.

This clone was detected only a few times. V and J are TRBV5-1 and TRBJ1-3; TRBD1 matches at 7 bases. The CDR3 runs 14 residues. Trimming removed 8 bases from V and 0 bases from J; junction bases left unmatched: 5. Germline CDR1 SGHRS, CDR2 YFSETQ. The CDR3: CASQQGSSGNTIYF. The CDR3 DNA is TGCGCCAGTCAACAGGGGAGCTCTGGAAACACCATATATTTT.

The chain uses TRBV5-5 and TRBJ2-1; 8 bases line up with TRBD2. Germline lookup yields CDR1 SGHKS and CDR2 YYEKEE (reference sequence). Unmatched junction bases numbered 16, after V lost 0 bases and J lost 2 bases. The CDR3 runs 20 residues. The CDR3 is CASSLARPPGRGVAYNEQFF. The CDR3 nucleotides are TGTGCCAGCAGCTTGGCCCGTCCCCCAGGGCGGGGGGTCGCCTACAATGAGCAGTTCTTC.

This clone occurred a few times. The chain joins TRBV7-8 to TRBJ1-2; 11 nucleotides match TRBD1. The CDR3 loop spans 13 amino acids. Germline CDR1 and CDR2: SGHVS and FQNEAQ. The V segment lost 5 bases and the J segment 8 bases; nucleotides outside the gene matches: 4. The CDR3 DNA follows: TGTGCCAGCAGCCTGGGGACAGGGGGAGGCTACACCTTC. Protein sequence: CASSLGTGGGYTF.

The chain uses TRBV12-5 and TRBJ1-1, with D possibly TRBD1 on 6 matching bases. This CDR3 region has 15 residues. The V gene's germline CDR1 is LGHNT and CDR2 FRNRAP. V was shortened by 5 bases and J by 1 base, with 14 bases between the two germline ends. The CDR3 DNA follows: TGTGCTAGTGGTGAACGCAGGGGACGGAACACTGAAGCTTTCTTT. Translation: CASGERRGRNTEAFF. The whole variable domain, filled in from reference TRBV12-5 and TRBJ1-1, reads DARVTQTPRHKVTEMGQEVTMRCQPILGHNTVFWYRQTMMQGLELLAYFRNRAPLDDSGMPKDRFSAEMPDATLATLKIQPSEPRDSAVYFCASGERRGRNTEAFFGQGTRLTVV.

The chain couples TRBV7-8 to TRBJ1-4; D unclear. V was cut by 4 bases and J by 7 bases, with 13 bases left in between. The CDR3 spans 14 residues. Per germline, CDR1 SGHVS and CDR2 FQNEAQ. This chain's CDR3 is CASSYQVVGEKLFF. The DNA for the CDR3 is TGTGCCAGCAGCTACCAGGTCGTGGGTGAAAAACTGTTTTTT. The complete variable domain, with remaining parts taken from reference TRBV7-8 and TRBJ1-4, reads GAGVSQSPRYKVAKRGQDVALRCDPISGHVSLFWYQQALGQGPEFLTYFQNEAQLDKSGLPSDRFFAERPEGSVSTLKIQRTQQEDSAVYLCASSYQVVGEKLFFGSGTQLSVL.

This sequence joins TRBV28 and TRBJ1-6; 10 bases agree with TRBD1. Germline V gene lookup returns CDR1 MDHEN and CDR2 SYDVKM. J lost 10 bases, V lost 2 bases, and 2 bases had no gene match. The CDR3 is made up of 14 amino acids. The CDR3 bases are TGTGCCAGCAGTTTAGGGACAGGGGTCTCACCCCTCCACTTT. The encoded protein is CASSLGTGVSPLHF. The entire variable domain, with the rest obtained from reference TRBV28 and TRBJ1-6, is as follows: DVKVTQSSRYLVKRTGEKVFLECVQDMDHENMFWYRQDPGLGLRLIYFSYDVKMKEKGDIPEGYSVSREKKERFSLILESASTNQTSMYLCASSLGTGVSPLHFGNGTRLTVT.

The chain recombines TRBV7-2 with TRBJ1-2; 7 positions match TRBD1. CDR3 length equals 15 residues. Germline values: CDR1 SGHTA, CDR2 FQGNSA. J gave up 2 bases and V 1 base, and 4 bases lay outside the gene matches. The CDR3 nucleotides read TGTGCCAGCAGCTTAGTGTCAGGGGGGAACTATGGCTACACCTTC. Residues: CASSLVSGGNYGYTF. The full variable domain, with the rest looked up from reference TRBV7-2 and TRBJ1-2, is GAGVSQSPSNKVTEKGKDVELRCDPISGHTALYWYRQSLGQGLEFLIYFQGNSAPDKSGLPSDRFSAERTGGSVSTLTIQRTQQEDSAVYLCASSLVSGGNYGYTFGSGTRLTVV.

V is TRBV29-1 and J is TRBJ1-3; tentative D call: TRBD1 (6 bases). The CDR3 extends over 15 amino acids. V was pared by 6 bases and J by 0 bases, with 15 bases between. Germline assignment: CDR1 SQVTM and CDR2 ANQGSEA. CDR3 sequence (DNA): TGCAGCGTGCGAAAAAGGGGGAACTCTGGAAACACCATATATTTT. Amino acid sequence: CSVRKRGNSGNTIYF.